The clone carrying this T cell receptor (beta chain) has ten or more counts. Its matching antigen is unknown. These data are taken from a study of regulatory T cells in long-lasting Graves disease. Findings of the study overall: Analyses excluded thyroid tissue, covering peripheral blood alone. Comparison showed that persistent patients shared more public clonotypes (about 2,600) than new patients (roughly 1,000).

The authors built TCR beta libraries using iRepertoire HTBI primers and Arm-PCR of CDR3 regions. TCRdb called the multiplex PCR reads again in MiXCR, with one record for every CDR3 protein. Altogether 400,000 to 500,000 distinct CDR3 sequences are present, about 17% being singletons, with the ten largest covering around a quarter. Time point in this sample: newly diagnosed GD, antithyroid drugs for less than 3 months. From PBMCs, RNA was extracted and then used to make the TCR library. The CDR3 has 21 amino acids. With V trimmed by 0 bases and J by 2 bases, 18 bases remained unmatched. From germline, CDR1 is SGHTA and CDR2 FQGNSA. This sample also appeared in a second study, on T cells in Graves' hyperthyroidism and ophthalmopathy.

Sequencing used peripheral blood mononuclear cells (PBMCs), obtained at new diagnosis, from a patient treated with antithyroid drugs. V is TRBV7-2 and J is TRBJ2-3; TRBD2 agrees at 9 bases. This receptor was obtained from a woman younger than 35 with Graves disease. CDR3 sequence (DNA): TGTGCCAGCAGCTTAGCGCCTTGGACTAGCGCGACCAAAATACCCACAGATACGCAGTATTTT. It translates to CASSLAPWTSATKIPTDTQYF. The full variable domain, its missing parts supplied by reference TRBV7-2 and TRBJ2-3, is GAGVSQSPSNKVTEKGKDVELRCDPISGHTALYWYRQSLGQGLEFLIYFQGNSAPDKSGLPSDRFSAERTGGSVSTLTIQRTQQEDSAVYLCASSLAPWTSATKIPTDTQYFGPGTRLTVL.